Below are 20 T cell receptor beta chains sequenced from a single sample in a study of CD8 T cells in Susac syndrome. Random hexamers were used to reverse transcribe the RNA input (about 0.5 to 1 ug). Each CDR3 protein gets one entry after TCRdb re-called the immunoSEQ multiplex PCR reads with MiXCR. The sample carries roughly 140,000 distinct CDR3 sequences, approximately 96% recorded once. Sequencing was carried out using CD4+ T cells from PBMCs. These receptors all stem from a human donor with Susac syndrome.

The chain couples TRBV6-5 to TRBJ1-5; the D gene is possibly TRBD1 (5 bases). V was trimmed by 5 bases and J by 5 bases, leaving 16 bases between them. CDR3 length equals 15 residues. Germline-derived CDR1 and CDR2 are MNHEY and SVGAGI. The CDR3 DNA reads TGTGCCAGCAGTCCGGCGGGGGGTCTCGATCAGCCCCAGCATTTT. Translating it yields CASSPAGGLDQPQHF.

This sequence joins TRBV20-1 and TRBJ1-1; perhaps TRBD1 as D (6 bases). CDR1 is DFQATT and CDR2 is SNEGSKA in the germline V gene (reference sequence). Trimming shortened V by 7 bases and J by 0 bases, and 12 bases separated the two germline ends. The CDR3 spans 13 residues. CDR3: CSVGGHMNTEAFF. For the CDR3, the DNA is TGCAGTGTCGGGGGCCACATGAACACTGAAGCTTTCTTT.

V is TRBV15 and J is TRBJ2-5; D is uncertain. V shed 0 bases and J shed 2 bases, with 1 base lying between them. The CDR3 consists of 12 residues. CDR1 and CDR2 (germline): LNHNV, YYDKDF (reference sequence). CDR3 bases: TGTGCCACCAGCAGAGATCAAGAGACCCAGTACTTC. This sequence encodes CATSRDQETQYF.

This clonotype was detected only once. This chain uses TRBV2 with TRBJ2-1; no definite D call. Trimming took 4 bases from V and 6 from J, leaving 10 bases between them. CDR1 and CDR2 from the germline V gene are SNHLY and FYNNEI. This CDR3 spans 13 amino acids. The DNA of the CDR3 is TGTGCCAGCAGTGTACCCCTAGGCAATGAGCAGTTCTTC. Protein: CASSVPLGNEQFF.

The chain has TRBV4-3 and TRBJ1-1, with no clear D. This CDR3 spans 14 amino acids. Germline CDR1 reads LGHNA; CDR2 reads YSLEER. The germline V and J ends were trimmed by 0 bases and 1 base, with 6 bases remaining between them. The CDR3 nucleotides are TGCGCCAGCAGCCAAGATTCAAGGAACACTGAAGCTTTCTTT. Its translation: CASSQDSRNTEAFF.

The chain carries TRBV3-1 and TRBJ2-7; 9 nucleotides align to TRBD2. CDR1 is LGHDT, CDR2 YNNKEL, per germline (reference sequence). The CDR3 spans 15 residues. V was pared by 5 bases and J by 3 bases, with 8 bases of the junction left unmatched. CDR3 amino acids: CASSKTSGGYYEQYF. The CDR3 DNA reads TGTGCCAGCAGCAAGACCAGCGGGGGGTACTACGAGCAGTACTTC.

The CDR3 loop is CASSSLAGTSTDTQYF. CDR3 in DNA: TGTGCCAGCAGCTCCTTAGCGGGGACGAGCACAGATACGCAGTATTTT. The chain has TRBV7-3 and TRBJ2-3, with TRBD2 matching over 8 bases. V lost 4 bases to trimming and J lost 0 bases; unmatched junction nucleotides: 6. There are 16 residues in the CDR3. Germline CDR1 and CDR2: SGHTA and FQGTGA.

This clonotype was counted once. The gene calls are TRBV24-1 and TRBJ2-1; no firm D call. Germline CDR1 reads KGHDR; CDR2 reads SFDVKD. V shed 4 bases and J shed 9 bases, with 12 bases lying between them. The CDR3 is made up of 13 amino acids. In DNA form, the CDR3 reads TGTGCCACCAGTGACCCCCCAATGTCTGAGCAGTTCTTC. This translates into CATSDPPMSEQFF.

The genes are TRBV20-1 and TRBJ1-2, with D tentatively TRBD1 (5 bases). V was clipped by 1 base and J by 8 bases, with 14 bases between them. The germline V gene has CDR1 DFQATT and CDR2 SNEGSKA (reference sequence). This CDR3 is built from 13 residues. The CDR3 spells CSARGGGLSGYTF. Here the CDR3 DNA reads TGCAGTGCTAGAGGTGGGGGACTATCCGGCTACACCTTC.

The chain links TRBV5-4 to TRBJ2-1; the match to TRBD1 covers 7 bases. This CDR3 comprises 17 residues. Trimming cost V 0 bases and J 5 bases; bases outside gene matches: 11. Per germline, CDR1 SGHNT and CDR2 YYREEE (reference sequence). CDR3 region: CASSLAPRGLTHNEQFF. Here the CDR3 DNA reads TGTGCCAGCAGCTTGGCTCCGAGGGGGCTTACACACAATGAGCAGTTCTTC.

V and J are TRBV7-9 and TRBJ1-4; D gene ambiguous. The CDR3 length is 17 residues. Trimming removed 2 bases at V and 12 bases at J, with 25 bases between. The germline V gene has CDR1 SEHNR and CDR2 FQNEAQ (reference sequence). The DNA of the CDR3 is TGTGCCAGCAGCTTACAAGGTGTCCGACCGGGGAACGAAGAACTGTTTTTT. The encoded protein is CASSLQGVRPGNEELFF.

The rearrangement links TRBV29-1 to TRBJ2-3; 8 bases line up with TRBD1. The V gene end was trimmed by 6 bases and the J gene end by 4 bases; junction bases not matched to a gene: 12. Looked up from germline, CDR1 is SQVTM and CDR2 is ANQGSEA. This CDR3 region has 15 residues. The CDR3: CSVHPLDRAPDTQYF. The CDR3 bases are TGCAGCGTCCACCCCCTGGACAGGGCCCCAGATACGCAGTATTTT.

V and J are TRBV7-2 and TRBJ2-1; a weak D match, TRBD1 (5 bases). Germline V lookup: CDR1 SGHTA, CDR2 FQGNSA. The CDR3 runs to 12 residues. With 4 bases removed from V and 8 bases from J, the gap between germline ends came to 9 bases. The CDR3 region is CASSSTGYEQFF. CDR3 nucleotide sequence: TGTGCCAGCAGCTCCACAGGCTATGAGCAGTTCTTC.

The sample holds one count of this clonotype. The rearrangement joins TRBV29-1 to TRBJ2-5; D is unclear. Looked up from germline, CDR1 is SQVTM and CDR2 is ANQGSEA. V lost 1 base and J 9 bases, leaving 15 bases between the germline ends. This CDR3 is built from 13 residues. The CDR3 region has the DNA TGCAGCGTTGAAGGGAGATCGGAAATCGCCCAGTACTTC. This encodes CSVEGRSEIAQYF.

V and J are TRBV27 and TRBJ1-1; 7 bases fit TRBD1. CDR3 length equals 15 residues. The germline V gene encodes CDR1 MNHEY and CDR2 SMNVEV (reference sequence). V trimming: 6 bases; J trimming: 0 bases; junction bases outside the gene matches: 7. The CDR3 spells CASRTTGVVNTEAFF. The CDR3 DNA is TGTGCCAGCAGGACCACAGGGGTGGTGAACACTGAAGCTTTCTTT.

J is TRBJ2-3 and V is TRBV20-1, with TRBD2 matching 7 bases. The trim removed 5 bases at V and 1 base at J, leaving 3 bases unmatched. Germline-derived CDR1 and CDR2 are DFQATT and SNEGSKA (reference sequence). The CDR3 has 13 amino acids. The CDR3 spells CSADRGGTDTQYF. CDR3 DNA sequence: TGCAGTGCTGACCGGGGGGGCACAGATACGCAGTATTTT.

The genes are TRBV7-3 and TRBJ1-1; perhaps TRBD1 as D (5 bases). V was cut by 6 bases and J by 1 base, with 15 bases left in between. This CDR3 is 15 amino acids long. Germline loops: CDR1 SGHTA, CDR2 FQGTGA. In nucleotides, the CDR3 is TGTGCCAGCAGTCTTCTCGGACACTCGAACACTGAAGCTTTCTTT. Amino acids: CASSLLGHSNTEAFF. The full variable domain, rest sourced from reference TRBV7-3 and TRBJ1-1, is GAGVSQTPSNKVTEKGKYVELRCDPISGHTALYWYRQSLGQGPEFLIYFQGTGAADDSGLPNDRFFAVRPEGSVSTLKIQRTERGDSAVYLCASSLLGHSNTEAFFGQGTRLTVV.

The chain joins TRBV12-3 or TRBV12-4 to TRBJ2-7; no firm D call. This CDR3 comprises 11 residues. V was clipped by 8 bases and J by 5 bases, with 10 bases between them. DNA of the CDR3: TGTGCCAGCGGATGGAAGGACGAGCAGTACTTC. Protein product: CASGWKDEQYF.

The chain has TRBV7-2 and TRBJ1-5; D remains unclear. The CDR3 extends over 15 amino acids. V was clipped by 4 bases and J by 7 bases, with 17 bases between them. Germline V gives CDR1 SGHTA, CDR2 FQGNSA. This CDR3 is CASSSDGRFQQPQHF. Here the CDR3 DNA reads TGTGCCAGCAGCTCGGACGGCAGATTTCAGCAGCCCCAGCATTTT.

The V and J genes are TRBV5-4 and TRBJ1-2; 10 positions agree with TRBD1. V was clipped by 3 bases and J by 8 bases; unmatched bases: 4. The CDR3 extends over 13 amino acids. Germline lookup yields CDR1 SGHNT and CDR2 YYREEE (reference sequence). The CDR3 loop reads CASSSDRGRGYTF. CDR3 DNA: TGTGCCAGCAGCTCCGACAGGGGGCGAGGCTACACCTTC. Full variable domain (missing parts from reference TRBV5-4 and TRBJ1-2): ETGVTQSPTHLIKTRGQQVTLRCSSQSGHNTVSWYQQALGQGPQFIFQYYREEENGRGNFPPRFSGLQFPNYSSELNVNALELDDSALYLCASSSDRGRGYTFGSGTRLTVV.